This T cell receptor beta chain stems from a study of blood T cell repertoires in COVID-19. Whole-study context: Acute and convalescent COVID-19 samples came from the United States, Italy and Spain. The analysed material was cDNA or gDNA that came from T cells, B-cell-depleted T cells, or PBMCs.

In the authors' methods: Amplified reference gene primers provided the basis for estimating nucleated cell counts. This table comes from immunoSEQ multiplex PCR, and its TCRdb copy is limited to in-frame clones, with some not included. V, J and clone size reflect that table, while D and trimming were determined from the DNA. The table shows over 70,000 clones, with around 88% occurring only once. Sequenced material: peripheral blood. This sequence originates from a woman of 80 years or more with acute or convalescent COVID-19.

CDR3 DNA sequence: TGTGCCAGCAACCGGGTAGAGACCCAGTACTTC. Translating it yields CASNRVETQYF. The genes are TRBV6-5 and TRBJ2-5; D remains unclear. Germline assignment: CDR1 MNHEY and CDR2 SVGAGI. The V end lost 7 bases, the J end lost 4 bases, and 7 bases lay between the germline ends. The CDR3 is made up of 11 amino acids.